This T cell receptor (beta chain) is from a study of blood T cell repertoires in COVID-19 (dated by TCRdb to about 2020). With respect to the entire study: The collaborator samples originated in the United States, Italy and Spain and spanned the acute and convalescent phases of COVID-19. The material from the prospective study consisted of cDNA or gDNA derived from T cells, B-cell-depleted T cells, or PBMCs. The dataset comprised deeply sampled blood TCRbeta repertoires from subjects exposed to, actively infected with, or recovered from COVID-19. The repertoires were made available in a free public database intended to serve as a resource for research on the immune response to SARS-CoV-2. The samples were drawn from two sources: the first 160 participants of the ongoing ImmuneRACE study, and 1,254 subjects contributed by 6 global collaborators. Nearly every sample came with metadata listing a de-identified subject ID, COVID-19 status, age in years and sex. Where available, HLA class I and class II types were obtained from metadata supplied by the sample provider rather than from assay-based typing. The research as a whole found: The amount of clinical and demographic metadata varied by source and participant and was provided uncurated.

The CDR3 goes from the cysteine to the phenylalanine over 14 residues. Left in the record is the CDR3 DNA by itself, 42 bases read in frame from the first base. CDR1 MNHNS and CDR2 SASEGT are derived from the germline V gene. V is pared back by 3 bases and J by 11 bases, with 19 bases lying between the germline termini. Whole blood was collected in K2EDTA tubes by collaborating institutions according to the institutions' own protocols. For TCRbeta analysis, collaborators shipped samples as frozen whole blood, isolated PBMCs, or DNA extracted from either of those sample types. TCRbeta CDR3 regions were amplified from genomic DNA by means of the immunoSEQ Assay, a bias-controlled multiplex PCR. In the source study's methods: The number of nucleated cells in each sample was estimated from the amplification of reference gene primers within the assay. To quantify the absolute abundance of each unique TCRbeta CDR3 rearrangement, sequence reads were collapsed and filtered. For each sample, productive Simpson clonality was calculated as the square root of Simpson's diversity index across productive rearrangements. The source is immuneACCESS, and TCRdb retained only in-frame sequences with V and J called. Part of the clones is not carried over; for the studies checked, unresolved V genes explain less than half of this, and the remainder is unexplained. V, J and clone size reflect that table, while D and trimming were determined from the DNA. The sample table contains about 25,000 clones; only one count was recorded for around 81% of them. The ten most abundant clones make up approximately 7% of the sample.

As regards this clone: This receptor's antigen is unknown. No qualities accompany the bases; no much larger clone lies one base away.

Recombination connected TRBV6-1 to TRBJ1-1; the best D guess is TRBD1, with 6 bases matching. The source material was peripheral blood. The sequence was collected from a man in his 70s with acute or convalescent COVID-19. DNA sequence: TGTGCCAGCAGTGAGGGACAAATCTCCTCGAAGGCTTTCTTT. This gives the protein CASSEGQISSKAFF.